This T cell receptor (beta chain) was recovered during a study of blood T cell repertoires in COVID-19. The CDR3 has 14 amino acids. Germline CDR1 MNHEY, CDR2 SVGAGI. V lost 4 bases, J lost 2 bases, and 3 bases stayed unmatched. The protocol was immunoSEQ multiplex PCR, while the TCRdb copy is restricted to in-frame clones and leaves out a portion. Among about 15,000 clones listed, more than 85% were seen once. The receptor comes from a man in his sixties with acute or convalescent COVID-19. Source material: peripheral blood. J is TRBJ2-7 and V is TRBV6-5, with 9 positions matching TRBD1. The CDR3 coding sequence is TGTGCCAGCAGTTCGGACAGGGGCACCTACGAGCAGTACTTC. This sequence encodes CASSSDRGTYEQYF.